Below, 26 T cell receptor beta chains from the same sample are listed, as sequenced in a study of blood T cell repertoires in COVID-19. The protocol was immunoSEQ multiplex PCR, while the TCRdb copy is restricted to in-frame clones and leaves out a portion. Altogether some 270,000 clones are present, 89% being singletons, with the ten largest covering roughly 4.5%. The specimen was peripheral blood. The source is a middle-aged woman who had recovered from COVID-19.

The chain recombines TRBV25-1 with TRBJ2-1; TRBD2 agrees at 8 bases. Germline V gene sequence: CDR1 MGHDK, CDR2 SYGVNS. V gave up 5 bases and J gave up 9 bases; unmatched junction bases: 12. The CDR3 has 15 amino acids. This CDR3 is CASSRGLGLGGEQFF. In DNA, the CDR3 is TGTGCCAGCAGTAGGGGGTTGGGACTAGGAGGTGAGCAGTTCTTC.

The gene calls are TRBV18 and TRBJ1-2; possible D gene TRBD1, 6 bases. V was shortened by 0 bases and J by 3 bases, with 11 bases between the two germline ends. The CDR3 runs to 15 residues. Looked up from germline, CDR1 is KGHSH and CDR2 is LQKENI. CDR3 in amino acids: CASSPPRGSDYGYTF. The CDR3 coding sequence is TGTGCCAGCTCACCACCGAGGGGGTCCGACTATGGCTACACCTTC.

DNA for the CDR3: TGTGCCAGCAGTTTACCAGGTTTCCTAAATAACTATGGCTACACCTTC. This translates into CASSLPGFLNNYGYTF. V and J are TRBV28 and TRBJ1-2; D call uncertain. The CDR3 loop spans 16 amino acids. Trimming removed 2 bases at V and 1 base at J, with 14 bases between. Germline V gives CDR1 MDHEN, CDR2 SYDVKM.

The V and J genes are TRBV2 and TRBJ2-3; D uncertain. The germline V gene has CDR1 SNHLY and CDR2 FYNNEI. V lost 6 bases, J lost 4 bases, and 8 bases lay in between. The CDR3 spans 12 residues. CDR3 protein: CASRVLADTQYF. CDR3 nucleotide sequence: TGTGCCAGCAGGGTACTGGCAGATACGCAGTATTTT. Supplemented by reference TRBV2 and TRBJ2-3, the full variable domain reads EPEVTQTPSHQVTQMGQEVILRCVPISNHLYFYWYRQILGQKVEFLVSFYNNEISEKSEIFDDQFSVERPDGSNFTLKIRSTKLEDSAMYFCASRVLADTQYFGPGTRLTVL.

This clone was picked up one time. This chain joins TRBV6-1 and TRBJ2-5, with D possibly TRBD1 on 6 matching bases. V shed 0 bases and J shed 6 bases, with 17 bases lying between them. In germline, CDR1 is MNHNS, CDR2 SASEGT. This CDR3 comprises 16 residues. The CDR3 sequence is CASSEAEGQIVKTQYF. DNA of the CDR3: TGTGCCAGCAGTGAAGCAGAAGGACAGATAGTGAAGACCCAGTACTTC.

The chain links TRBV15 to TRBJ1-6; D gene ambiguous. Germline V gene data show CDR1 as LNHNV and CDR2 as YYDKDF (reference sequence). V lost 1 base, J lost 7 bases, and 14 bases lay in between. The CDR3 covers 16 residues. CDR3 amino acids: CATSRVVGRGNSPLHF. CDR3 in DNA: TGTGCCACCAGCAGAGTAGTTGGGCGGGGAAATTCACCCCTCCACTTT.

The chain has TRBV4-1 and TRBJ1-4; D is perhaps TRBD1 (5 bases). The CDR3 length is 14 residues. The V gene's germline CDR1 is MGHRA and CDR2 YSYEKL. V lost 5 bases and J lost 7, with 14 bases in between. The CDR3: CASSRLLRGEKLFF. Written as DNA, the CDR3 is TGCGCCAGCAGCAGACTCCTTAGGGGTGAAAAACTGTTTTTT.

The chain has TRBV2 and TRBJ2-5; 9 bases match TRBD1. CDR3 length: 13 amino acids. With 9 bases clipped from V and 5 bases from J, the junction kept 7 bases outside the gene matches. Per the germline V gene, CDR1 is SNHLY and CDR2 is FYNNEI. In nucleotides, the CDR3 is TGTGCCAGTTTGGACAGGGGTGGGGAGACCCAGTACTTC. Residues: CASLDRGGETQYF. Together with reference TRBV2 and TRBJ2-5, the CDR3 gives the full variable domain: EPEVTQTPSHQVTQMGQEVILRCVPISNHLYFYWYRQILGQKVEFLVSFYNNEISEKSEIFDDQFSVERPDGSNFTLKIRSTKLEDSAMYFCASLDRGGETQYFGPGTRLLVL.

V usage is TRBV7-8 and J usage is TRBJ2-5; D remains unclear. There are 13 residues in the CDR3. Germline V CDR1 and CDR2: SGHVS, FQNEAQ. Between the trimmed V and J ends, which lost 5 bases and 5 bases, there was a span of 12 bases. The CDR3 region is CASSPRWSETQYF. The DNA of the CDR3 is TGTGCCAGCAGCCCACGGTGGTCGGAGACCCAGTACTTC.

The J gene is TRBJ1-5, the V gene TRBV5-4, with a tentative D call TRBD1 (6 bases). The CDR3 loop spans 15 amino acids. Germline V gene data show CDR1 as SGHNT and CDR2 as YYREEE (reference sequence). Trimming took 5 bases from V and 0 from J, leaving 12 bases between them. For the CDR3, the DNA is TGTGCCAGCAGTTCGGACAGTAGTAGCAATCAGCCCCAGCATTTT. It encodes CASSSDSSSNQPQHF.

The chain joins TRBV5-1 to TRBJ2-3, with 10 bases matching TRBD2. J was trimmed by 7 bases and V by 2 bases; bases with no gene match: 4. The V gene's germline CDR1 is SGHRS and CDR2 YFSETQ. The CDR3 length is 14 residues. DNA for the CDR3: TGCGCCAGCAGCTTAAGCGGGGGGGCAAATACGCAGTATTTT. Encoded protein: CASSLSGGANTQYF.

The rearrangement uses TRBV7-9 and TRBJ1-1; 9 nucleotides agree with TRBD1. V was clipped by 6 bases and J by 3 bases; unmatched bases: 8. This CDR3 comprises 15 residues. CDR1 and CDR2 (germline): SEHNR, FQNEAQ (reference sequence). CDR3 sequence: CASSPPDRGYTEAFF. CDR3 nucleotide sequence: TGTGCCAGCAGTCCACCCGACAGGGGGTACACTGAAGCTTTCTTT.

The J gene is TRBJ2-2, the V gene TRBV5-1; D remains ambiguous. The V end lost 6 bases, the J end lost 4 bases, and 13 bases lay between the germline ends. Germline V gene sequence: CDR1 SGHRS, CDR2 YFSETQ. This CDR3 has 14 residues. In nucleotides, the CDR3 is TGCGCCAGCACTCAGGCGCCTCCCACCGGGGAGCTGTTTTTT. Its translation is CASTQAPPTGELFF.

The chain links TRBV11-3 to TRBJ2-1, with TRBD2 identical over 7 bases. V dropped 2 bases and J dropped 0; count of bases not matched to a gene: 7. The CDR3 sequence is 17 residues long. Germline assignment: CDR1 SGHNT and CDR2 YENEEA. Here the CDR3 reads CASSLFAGALSYNEQFF. CDR3 nucleotides: TGTGCCAGCAGCTTATTCGCGGGAGCCCTCTCCTACAATGAGCAGTTCTTC.

This clone has a handful of counts. This sequence joins TRBV30 and TRBJ1-1, with D unclear. CDR1 GTSNPN and CDR2 SVGIG come from the germline V gene (reference sequence). This CDR3 has 13 amino acids. Trimming stripped 8 bases from V and 2 bases from J, with 15 bases between. In DNA form, the CDR3 reads TGTGCCCACCTCGTTAGCAGAAACACTGAAGCTTTCTTT. This encodes CAHLVSRNTEAFF.

This sequence joins TRBV11-2 and TRBJ1-6; D remains unclear. Germline V gives CDR1 SGHAT, CDR2 FQNNGV. The ends were cut back, 5 bases at V and 0 bases at J, with 11 bases in the middle. The CDR3 spans 16 residues. The CDR3 protein is CASSPDTSSYNSPLHF. The CDR3 DNA reads TGTGCCAGCAGCCCAGACACAAGCTCCTATAATTCACCCCTCCACTTT.

V usage is TRBV9 and J usage is TRBJ2-7; TRBD1 aligns across 8 bases. Germline CDR1 and CDR2: SGDLS and YYNGEE. V was clipped by 4 bases and J by 4 bases; unmatched bases: 10. This CDR3 spans 15 amino acids. DNA of the CDR3: TGTGCCAGCAGCCGAACCGGGACAGGTCTATACGAGCAGTACTTC. Translation gives CASSRTGTGLYEQYF. Combining the CDR3 with reference TRBV9 and TRBJ2-7 gives the whole variable domain DSGVTQTPKHLITATGQRVTLRCSPRSGDLSVYWYQQSLDQGLQFLIQYYNGEERAKGNILERFSAQQFPDLHSELNLSSLELGDSALYFCASSRTGTGLYEQYFGPGTRLTVT.

The V and J genes are TRBV18 and TRBJ2-5, with TRBD1 matching over 7 bases. The CDR3 totals 14 residues. Germline V gives CDR1 KGHSH, CDR2 LQKENI. V lost 2 bases to trimming and J lost 5 bases; unmatched junction nucleotides: 5. In DNA, the CDR3 is TGTGCCAGCTCACCAGGGACAGAGGGGGAGACCCAGTACTTC. Its protein product is CASSPGTEGETQYF.

The chain carries TRBV11-2 and TRBJ2-5; no definite D call. V lost 1 base, J lost 0 bases, and 6 bases lay in between. The CDR3 contains 14 residues. The V gene's germline CDR1 is SGHAT and CDR2 FQNNGV. CDR3 loop: CASSLGAYQETQYF. In nucleotides, the CDR3 is TGTGCCAGCAGCTTAGGGGCGTACCAAGAGACCCAGTACTTC.

The chain combines TRBV27 with TRBJ1-1, with 8 bases fitting TRBD1. Germline trimming cut 7 bases from V and 3 bases from J; bases unmatched to any gene: 4. The length of the CDR3 is 13 residues. Germline lookup yields CDR1 MNHEY and CDR2 SMNVEV (reference sequence). This CDR3 is CASMNRGDTEAFF. The CDR3 bases are TGTGCCAGCATGAACAGGGGGGACACTGAAGCTTTCTTT.

V and J are TRBV4-1 and TRBJ2-3; 7 positions agree with TRBD2. V lost 0 bases, J lost 4 bases, and 4 bases stayed unmatched. CDR1 is MGHRA, CDR2 YSYEKL, per germline. The CDR3 is 15 residues long. CDR3 in DNA: TGCGCCAGCAGCCAAGAGCGGGAGTTGGCAGATACGCAGTATTTT. It is translated as CASSQERELADTQYF.

J is TRBJ1-5 and V is TRBV18, with D maybe TRBD1 (5 bases). The V and J ends lost 5 bases and 4 bases respectively, with 18 bases between them. CDR1 and CDR2 from the germline V gene are KGHSH and LQKENI. The CDR3 loop spans 16 amino acids. The CDR3 loop is CASSAATGLPNQPQHF. As DNA, the CDR3 is TGTGCCAGCTCAGCTGCTACAGGCTTACCTAATCAGCCCCAGCATTTT.

J is TRBJ1-4 and V is TRBV6-5; D is undetermined. The CDR3 is 16 amino acids. Trimming left V 0 bases short and J 8 bases short, with 16 bases between. The germline V gene has CDR1 MNHEY and CDR2 SVGAGI. CDR3 protein: CASSYSTQPTIEKLFF. In nucleotides, the CDR3 is TGTGCCAGCAGTTACTCGACACAACCTACGATCGAAAAACTGTTTTTT.

The chain couples TRBV2 to TRBJ1-5; D may be TRBD1 (5 bases). This CDR3 contains 16 residues. From germline, CDR1 is SNHLY and CDR2 FYNNEI. The V end lost 2 bases, the J end lost 1 base, and 12 bases lay between the germline ends. CDR3 loop: CASSEFRTKSNQPQHF. The CDR3 coding sequence is TGTGCCAGCAGTGAATTTAGGACAAAAAGCAATCAGCCCCAGCATTTT. Full variable domain (missing parts from reference TRBV2 and TRBJ1-5): EPEVTQTPSHQVTQMGQEVILRCVPISNHLYFYWYRQILGQKVEFLVSFYNNEISEKSEIFDDQFSVERPDGSNFTLKIRSTKLEDSAMYFCASSEFRTKSNQPQHFGDGTRLSIL.

The CDR3 loop is CASSSILRGEQYV. The CDR3 nucleotides are TGTGCCAGCAGCTCTATACTCAGGGGGGAGCAGTACGTC. The chain couples TRBV6-2 or TRBV6-3 to TRBJ2-7; 7 bases are a match to TRBD1. The CDR3 runs 13 residues. CDR1 is MNHEY, CDR2 SVGEGT, per germline. The V gene end was trimmed by 6 bases and the J gene end by 7 bases; junction bases not matched to a gene: 9.

This chain links TRBV6-5 with TRBJ2-7; D remains unclear. In germline, CDR1 is MNHEY, CDR2 SVGAGI. The germline V and J ends were trimmed by 0 bases and 0 bases, with 12 bases remaining between them. This CDR3 region has 16 residues. The CDR3 region is CASSYSRQQSSYEQYV. The CDR3 region has the DNA TGTGCCAGCAGTTACTCGAGACAACAGTCCTCCTACGAGCAGTACGTC.